These T cell receptor beta chains were read from a single sample in a study of patients and donors after allogeneic stem cell transplantation. One entry per CDR3 protein, called by TCRdb with MiXCR from the RT-PCR reads. The sample contains tens of thousands of distinct CDR3 sequences, about 5% of which appear only once. Specimen: blood, either unsorted or a sorted T cell fraction (not recorded which). The receptors come from a human donor who was either an allogeneic HSCT recipient or a stem cell or donor lymphocyte infusion donor (not recorded which). It is not recorded whose cells these are; they may come from a transplant donor. Each CDR3 is given with its conserved first and last residue. A D gene is named only where the DNA matches it firmly. A row's size may be missing; if present it is once, few, many or a size class.

TRBJ2-7	TRBV5-1	many	NA	CASSFQTAYEQYF	TGCGCCAGCAGCTTTCAGACCGCCTACGAGCAGTACTTC
TRBJ1-1	TRBV20-1	many	NA	CSARVVVRKTNTEAFF	TGCAGTGCTAGAGTAGTTGTCCGCAAGACCAACACTGAAGCTTTCTTT
TRBJ1-6	TRBV6-1	NA	TRBD1	CASSTRQGSYNSPLHF	TGTGCCAGCAGTACGCGACAGGGCTCCTATAATTCACCCCTCCACTTT
TRBJ2-3	TRBV6-4	many	NA	CASSDSGFNTDTQYF	TGTGCCAGCAGTGACTCGGGCTTTAACACAGATACGCAGTATTTT
TRBJ1-1	TRBV29-1	many	TRBD1	CSVQGQMNTEAFF	TGCAGCGTCCAGGGACAGATGAACACTGAAGCTTTCTTT
TRBJ2-7	TRBV29-1	many	NA	CSVERQGPYEQYF	TGCAGCGTTGAACGGCAGGGGCCCTACGAGCAGTACTTC
TRBJ2-4	TRBV9	many	TRBD1	CASSVGTGGGGNIQYF	TGTGCCAGCAGCGTCGGGACAGGGGGGGGAGGCAACATTCAGTACTTC
TRBJ2-3	TRBV5-1	many	TRBD2	CASRIAGETTDTQYF	TGCGCCAGCAGAATAGCGGGGGAGACCACAGATACGCAGTATTTT
TRBJ2-7	TRBV3-1	many	NA	CASSGPYEQYF	TGTGCCAGCAGCGGCCCCTACGAGCAGTACTTC
TRBJ2-1	TRBV5-1	NA	NA	CASSLGENEQFF	TGCGCCAGCAGCTTGGGAGAGAATGAGCAGTTCTTC
TRBJ1-3	TRBV4-2	many	NA	CASSQDLQPGNTIYF	TGTGCCAGCAGCCAAGATCTCCAGCCCGGAAACACCATATATTTT
TRBJ2-1	TRBV3-1	few	NA	CASSRIYNEQFF	TGTGCCAGCAGCCGAATATACAATGAGCAGTTCTTC
TRBJ2-1	TRBV9	many	NA	CASSVGLAWVNEQFF	TGTGCCAGCAGCGTAGGTCTAGCGTGGGTGAATGAGCAGTTCTTC
TRBJ1-4	TRBV12-3/TRBV12-4	many	NA	CASSSFGGGRTNEKLFF	TGTGCCAGCAGTTCGTTCGGGGGGGGACGAACTAATGAAAAACTGTTTTTT
TRBJ1-1	TRBV7-2	many	NA	CASSLYENTEAFF	TGTGCCAGCAGCTTGTATGAGAACACTGAAGCTTTCTTT
TRBJ2-7	TRBV5-5	many	TRBD1	CASSLAPRPGGNEQYF	TGTGCCAGCAGCTTGGCCCCCCGGCCAGGGGGAAACGAGCAGTACTTC
TRBJ2-2	TRBV5-1	many	NA	CASAMGGRNTGELFF	TGCGCCAGCGCGATGGGGGGACGGAACACCGGGGAGCTGTTTTTT
TRBJ2-7	TRBV3-1	NA	TRBD1	CASSDTGGLGEQYF	TGTGCCAGCAGCGACACAGGGGGCCTCGGGGAGCAGTACTTC
TRBJ1-1	TRBV20-1	many	NA	CSARDWSGYHTEAFF	TGCAGTGCTAGAGATTGGTCAGGGTATCACACTGAAGCTTTCTTT
TRBJ2-3	TRBV5-1	many	TRBD2	CASSLAGNTQYF	TGCGCCAGCAGCTTAGCGGGAAATACGCAGTATTTT
TRBJ1-5	TRBV12-3/TRBV12-4	few	NA	CASSPGFDQPQHF	TGTGCCAGCAGTCCGGGCTTCGATCAGCCCCAGCATTTT
TRBJ2-1	TRBV15	many	NA	CATSNVGGINEQFF	TGTGCCACCAGCAACGTGGGAGGCATCAATGAGCAGTTCTTC
TRBJ2-5	TRBV5-4	many	TRBD2	CASSSGLASRRETQYF	TGTGCCAGCAGTTCCGGACTAGCGTCACGTCGGGAGACCCAGTACTTC
TRBJ1-5	TRBV7-9	many	NA	CASSPDGNQPQHF	TGTGCCAGCAGCCCCGACGGGAATCAGCCCCAGCATTTT
TRBJ2-4	TRBV20-1	many	NA	CSASWDTKNIQYF	TGCAGTGCTAGTTGGGACACCAAAAACATTCAGTACTTC
TRBJ2-7	TRBV12-3/TRBV12-4	many	NA	CASSLAGTGEYEQYF	TGTGCCAGCAGTTTAGCTGGTACAGGCGAGTACGAGCAGTACTTC
TRBJ2-2	TRBV5-4	many	NA	CASSFGDLITGELFF	TGTGCCAGCAGCTTCGGGGACCTCATCACCGGGGAGCTGTTTTTT
TRBJ1-4	TRBV2	many	NA	CATGRQINEKLFF	TGTGCCACCGGACGGCAAATTAATGAAAAACTGTTTTTT
TRBJ2-7	TRBV20-1	many	NA	CSARALEINDRSYEQYF	TGCAGTGCTAGGGCCCTTGAAATTAACGATAGGTCCTACGAGCAGTACTTC
TRBJ2-5	TRBV3-1	many	TRBD2	CASSIGLAGGETQYF	TGTGCCAGCAGCATAGGACTAGCGGGAGGGGAGACCCAGTACTTC
TRBJ2-7	TRBV18	many	NA	CASSPGNRRGYEQYF	TGTGCCAGCTCACCGGGAAATAGGAGAGGATACGAGCAGTACTTC
TRBJ2-7	TRBV7-2	many	TRBD1	CASSLSGGQTYEQYF	TGTGCCAGCAGCTTAAGTGGGGGACAGACCTACGAGCAGTACTTC
TRBJ1-1	TRBV28	once	NA	CASSLWGVRQTRGTEAFF	TGTGCCAGCAGTTTATGGGGGGTGAGGCAAACGAGGGGCACTGAAGCTTTTTTT
TRBJ2-7	TRBV5-1	many	TRBD1	CASSRPGQGDRYEQYF	TGCGCCAGCAGCAGACCGGGACAGGGGGATCGCTACGAGCAGTACTTC
TRBJ1-1	TRBV27	few	NA	CASSLREGSAEAFF	TGTGCCAGCAGCCTTAGGGAGGGGTCGGCTGAAGCTTTCTTT
TRBJ2-7	TRBV28	many	NA	CASSPPRRTYEQYF	TGTGCCAGCAGTCCCCCGAGGAGGACCTACGAGCAGTACTTC
TRBJ1-4	TRBV2	many	NA	CASSETNIGLKLFF	TGTGCCAGCAGTGAAACGAATATAGGACTAAAACTGTTTTTT
TRBJ2-7	TRBV7-8	few	NA	CASSAYRVGGASNYEQYF	TGTGCCAGCAGCGCCTACCGGGTCGGCGGGGCCTCTAATTACGAGCAGTACTTC
TRBJ2-2	TRBV7-3	NA	TRBD1	CASSTGTGGTGELFF	TGTGCCAGCAGTACCGGGACAGGGGGGACCGGGGAGCTGTTTTTT
TRBJ1-3	TRBV28	many	TRBD1	CASTRGRGEYGNTIYF	TGTGCCAGCACCAGGGGGAGAGGGGAGTACGGAAACACCATATATTTT